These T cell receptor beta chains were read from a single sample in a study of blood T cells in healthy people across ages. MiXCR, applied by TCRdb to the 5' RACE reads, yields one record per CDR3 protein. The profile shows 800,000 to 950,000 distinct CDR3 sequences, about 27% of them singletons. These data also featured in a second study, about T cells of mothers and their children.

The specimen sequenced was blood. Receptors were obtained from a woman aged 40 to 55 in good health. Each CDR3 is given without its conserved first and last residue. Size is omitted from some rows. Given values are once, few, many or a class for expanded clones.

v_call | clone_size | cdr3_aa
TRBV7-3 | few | ASSSGLVSTDTQY
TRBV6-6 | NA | ASRPRADSNLPQH
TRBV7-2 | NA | ANSLGAGQVYNEQF
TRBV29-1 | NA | SVEESRTVGKDTQY
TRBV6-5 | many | ASSPGREQF
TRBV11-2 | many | ASSLFDSRIYEQY
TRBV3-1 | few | ASSQVSGGATDTQY
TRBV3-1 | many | ASTLLVSGANVLT
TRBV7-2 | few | ASSLGQSAGYFNSPLH
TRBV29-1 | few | SVGGGNGYGYT
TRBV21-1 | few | ASSNVGQGMHEQY
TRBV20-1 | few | SARDLSGGARNEQF
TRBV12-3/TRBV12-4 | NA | ASKGLAGLNEQF
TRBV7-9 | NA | ASSIPTANEQF
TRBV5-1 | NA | ASSFSLEGPTDTQY
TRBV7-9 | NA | ASNLAGADNYGYT
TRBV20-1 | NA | SAKTGTGGTEAF
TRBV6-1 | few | ASRLTSGGAPGELF
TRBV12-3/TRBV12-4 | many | ASSLDPYNEQF
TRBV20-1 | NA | SARAYGGPTDTQY
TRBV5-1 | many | ASTESGGRDNEQF
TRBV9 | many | ASSSGQGDGYT
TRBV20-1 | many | SATRGLAGGLGANVLT
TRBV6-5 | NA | ASRTTVASTDTQY
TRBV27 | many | ASSFKYQETQY
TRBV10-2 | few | ASRGSVMASGSQETQY